Listed below are T cell receptor beta chains from one sample, sequenced in a study of shared clonotypes between healthy human individuals. TCRdb's table, derived via immunoSEQ multiplex PCR, lists solely in-frame clones and lacks some. The table has about 2.1 million clones, 90% to 95% seen once. Material: naive CD8+ T cells from PBMCs. The receptors were sampled from a young man in good health. Some clones in this sample may be carry-over from other donors' samples. The CDR3 runs from the conserved cysteine through the conserved F or W. D genes are given only for firm matches. The listing skips clone size in some rows; elsewhere it reads once, few, many or a size class.

TRBV5-5	TRBJ2-5	TRBD2	NA	CASSLALGLGVRETQYF	TGTGCCAGCAGCTTGGCGTTAGGACTAGGTGTTCGAGAGACCCAGTACTTC
TRBV6-5	TRBJ2-7	TRBD1	once	CASSYSVGQGSYEQYF	TGTGCCAGCAGTTACTCAGTGGGACAGGGTTCCTACGAGCAGTACTTC
TRBV28	TRBJ2-7	NA	NA	CASTFGGYEQYF	TGTGCCAGCACCTTCGGGGGATACGAGCAGTACTTC
TRBV27	TRBJ2-7	NA	NA	CASSLSSGRHLIYEQYF	TGTGCCAGCAGTTTATCGTCCGGGAGACATTTAATTTACGAGCAGTACTTC
TRBV27	TRBJ2-7	TRBD1	NA	CASSQRQGSYEQYF	TGTGCCAGCAGTCAAAGACAGGGCTCCTACGAGCAGTACTTC
TRBV30	TRBJ1-4	NA	few	CACTTPPGEEKLFF	TGTGCCTGTACTACACCTCCCGGGGAAGAAAAACTGTTTTTT
TRBV6-5	TRBJ2-1	TRBD2	NA	CATHSGRISYNEQFF	TGTGCCACCCATAGCGGGAGGATCTCCTACAATGAGCAGTTCTTC
TRBV11-2	TRBJ2-2	NA	NA	CASSLEAGGWVGELFF	TGTGCCAGCAGCTTAGAAGCTGGGGGCTGGGTCGGGGAGCTGTTTTTT
TRBV7-8	TRBJ2-1	TRBD1	NA	CASSIHRDRVGNEQFF	TGTGCCAGCAGCATACACCGGGACAGGGTTGGCAATGAGCAGTTCTTC
TRBV19	TRBJ2-7	TRBD1	NA	CASSPGTAYEQYF	TGTGCCAGTAGCCCCGGGACAGCCTACGAGCAGTACTTC
TRBV13	TRBJ1-4	TRBD1	NA	CASRVTGGNPERKLFF	TGTGCCAGCAGAGTGACAGGGGGCAATCCAGAACGGAAACTGTTTTTT
TRBV6-5	TRBJ1-5	TRBD1	NA	CASSYSAGQGDQPQHF	TGTGCCAGCAGTTACTCGGCGGGACAGGGGGATCAGCCCCAGCATTTT
TRBV28	TRBJ1-1	NA	once	CASSLGSPMNTEAFF	TGTGCCAGCAGTTTAGGGAGCCCTATGAACACTGAAGCTTTCTTT
TRBV27	TRBJ2-7	NA	once	CASSPQGGEGYEQYF	TGTGCCAGCAGTCCCCAGGGGGGGGAAGGCTACGAGCAGTACTTC
TRBV7-8	TRBJ1-2	NA	NA	CASSLLDRTFGYTF	TGTGCCAGCAGCCTTCTTGACAGAACGTTTGGCTACACCTTC
TRBV4-1	TRBJ2-1	TRBD2	NA	CASSQVWGGPSNEQFF	TGCGCCAGCAGCCAAGTGTGGGGAGGGCCTTCCAATGAGCAGTTCTTC
TRBV11-2	TRBJ2-7	TRBD2	NA	CASTYRTSGSPDEQYF	TGTGCCAGCACCTACAGGACTAGCGGGAGTCCGGACGAGCAGTACTTC
TRBV4-2	TRBJ2-1	TRBD2	NA	CASSQERGGGSVTYNEQFF	TGTGCCAGCAGCCAAGAACGGGGCGGCGGGAGTGTCACCTACAATGAGCAGTTCTTC
TRBV10-1	TRBJ2-7	TRBD2	NA	CASRDRTSCSSYEQYF	TGCGCCAGCAGAGACCGGACTAGCTGTAGCTCCTACGAGCAGTACTTC
TRBV9	TRBJ2-7	NA	NA	CASSPHYRDGTYEQYF	TGTGCCAGCAGCCCTCACTACAGGGATGGTACCTACGAGCAGTACTTC
TRBV28	TRBJ2-2	TRBD1	NA	CASSSLQGGRVAGELFF	TGTGCCAGCAGTTCCTTACAGGGGGGAAGGGTTGCCGGGGAGCTGTTTTTT
TRBV28	TRBJ2-7	TRBD1	NA	CASRGTGAPLEQYF	TGTGCCAGCAGGGGGACAGGGGCCCCTTTGGAGCAGTACTTC
TRBV6-5	TRBJ1-5	NA	once	CASSPYHRVGQPQHF	TGTGCCAGCAGTCCCTACCACAGGGTAGGACAGCCCCAGCATTTT
TRBV4-3	TRBJ2-2	NA	NA	CASKGVTGELFF	TGCGCCAGCAAAGGGGTAACCGGGGAGCTGTTTTTT
TRBV23-1	TRBJ1-5	NA	NA	CASSQSRTESDQPQHF	TGCGCCAGCAGTCAAAGCCGGACAGAGAGTGATCAGCCCCAGCATTTT
TRBV7-9	TRBJ1-2	NA	NA	CASSPPGQKNYGYTF	TGTGCCAGCAGCCCACCCGGACAGAAAAACTATGGCTACACCTTC
TRBV28	TRBJ2-7	NA	NA	CATGLGEQYF	TGTGCCACAGGGCTGGGCGAGCAGTACTTC
TRBV10-1	TRBJ2-1	TRBD2	NA	CASSGSGIGEQFF	TGCGCCAGCAGTGGTAGCGGGATAGGGGAGCAGTTCTTC
TRBV23-1	TRBJ1-2	NA	NA	CASSPCRKGPGGYTF	TGCGCCAGCAGTCCCTGCAGGAAAGGTCCAGGAGGCTACACCTTC
TRBV28	TRBJ2-7	NA	NA	CASSPSTRPYEQYF	TGTGCCAGCAGTCCCTCGACTAGACCCTACGAGCAGTACTTC
TRBV5-6	TRBJ2-1	TRBD1	NA	CASSFGYRGNEQFF	TGTGCCAGCAGCTTTGGTTACAGGGGTAATGAGCAGTTCTTC
TRBV19	TRBJ2-5	NA	NA	CASSIGGNGETQYF	TGTGCCAGTAGTATAGGCGGAAACGGGGAGACCCAGTACTTC
TRBV6-6	TRBJ2-2	NA	NA	CASSYGPGELFF	TGTGCCAGCAGTTATGGTCCCGGGGAGCTGTTTTTT
TRBV5-4	TRBJ2-7	NA	NA	CASSSPGTSYEQYF	TGTGCCAGCAGCTCCCCCGGGACTTCCTACGAGCAGTACTTC
TRBV7-9	TRBJ1-5	NA	NA	CASSLSNQPQHF	TGTGCCAGCAGCCTAAGTAATCAGCCCCAGCATTTT
TRBV9	TRBJ2-1	TRBD2	NA	CASSAKPGLPNEQFF	TGTGCCAGCAGCGCCAAACCGGGACTACCTAATGAGCAGTTCTTC
TRBV10-3	TRBJ1-1	NA	few	CASSLDSGEAFF	TGTGCCAGCTCGCTTGACAGTGGTGAAGCTTTCTTT
TRBV30	TRBJ2-2	NA	once	CAWSALAWNTGELFF	TGTGCCTGGAGTGCTCTAGCGTGGAACACCGGGGAGCTGTTTTTT
TRBV6-5	TRBJ1-1	TRBD1	NA	CASSYYRGPGDTEAFF	TGTGCCAGCAGTTACTACAGGGGGCCCGGAGACACTGAAGCTTTCTTT
TRBV6-1	TRBJ2-3	NA	NA	CASEGSSTDTQYF	TGTGCTTCGGAGGGTTCGAGCACAGATACGCAGTATTTT
TRBV18	TRBJ2-7	NA	NA	CASSPRDGPYEQYF	TGTGCCAGCTCACCAAGGGACGGACCGTACGAGCAGTACTTC
TRBV11-2	TRBJ2-1	NA	once	CASSTRGTQSSYNEQFF	TGTGCCAGCAGCACTAGAGGGACCCAGAGCTCCTACAATGAGCAGTTCTTC
TRBV9	TRBJ1-4	TRBD1	NA	CASGSGQGAATNEKLFF	TGTGCCAGCGGTTCGGGACAGGGGGCAGCCACTAATGAAAAACTGTTTTTT
TRBV4-1	TRBJ1-2	NA	NA	CASSQGSTGGGYTF	TGCGCCAGCAGCCAAGGATCGACAGGTGGAGGCTACACCTTC
TRBV19	TRBJ2-1	TRBD2	once	CASSLGTREQNEQFF	TGTGCCAGTAGTCTTGGGACTAGGGAGCAGAATGAGCAGTTCTTC
TRBV19	TRBJ1-3	NA	once	CASSSSSGNTIYF	TGTGCCAGTAGTTCATCGAGTGGAAACACCATATATTTT
TRBV19	TRBJ1-5	TRBD1	NA	CASSRDRDSNQPQHF	TGTGCCAGTAGCAGGGACAGGGATAGCAATCAGCCCCAGCATTTT
TRBV5-1	TRBJ2-7	NA	NA	CASSPDEGDISGEQYF	TGCGCCAGCAGCCCTGACGAAGGGGACATCTCGGGGGAGCAGTACTTC
TRBV7-9	TRBJ2-5	NA	NA	CASSSTPSVTGAQYF	TGTGCCAGCAGCTCCACGCCTAGCGTCACGGGGGCCCAGTACTTC
TRBV28	TRBJ2-7	NA	NA	CASTRMGEFYEQYF	TGTGCCAGCACCAGGATGGGGGAGTTCTACGAGCAGTACTTC
TRBV4-2	TRBJ2-7	TRBD1	once	CASSQVGQGAHEQYF	TGTGCCAGCAGCCAAGTCGGGCAGGGGGCCCACGAGCAGTACTTC
TRBV9	TRBJ2-5	NA	NA	CASRGAQQETQYF	TGTGCCTCCCGTGGGGCCCAGCAAGAGACCCAGTACTTC